This TCR beta chain was sequenced in a study of blood T cell repertoires in COVID-19. Study overall: Samples came from the United States, Italy and Spain, spanning acute and convalescent COVID-19.

Profiled with immunoSEQ multiplex PCR; TCRdb holds only in-frame clones, not every one. The sample includes nearly 200,000 clones, more than 70% seen only once; the top ten take about 6.8%. In its sample, this clone was seen a few times. Sequencing used peripheral blood. This TCR was sampled from a woman aged 40 to 55 who had recovered from COVID-19.

The chain's CDR3 is CASSRRTSGRDDTQYF. CDR3 in DNA: TGTGCCAGCAGCCGCCGGACTAGCGGGAGGGATGATACGCAGTATTTT. V gene TRBV28 combines with J gene TRBJ2-3; 15 positions agree with TRBD2. From germline, CDR1 is MDHEN and CDR2 SYDVKM. This CDR3 has 16 residues. The V segment lost 6 bases and the J segment 6 bases; nucleotides outside the gene matches: 7.